This T cell receptor beta chain derives from a study of blood T cell repertoires in COVID-19. Generated by immunoSEQ multiplex PCR, the TCRdb table keeps only in-frame clones and is missing some. The table records 250,000 to 300,000 clones, approximately 85% of them present only once. The CDR3 extends over 15 amino acids. Germline lookup yields CDR1 SGDLS and CDR2 YYNGEE. V lost 0 bases to trimming and J lost 7 bases, with 11 bases between them. The TCR originated in a woman in her forties or fifties who had recovered from COVID-19. This chain uses TRBV9 with TRBJ1-6, with a weak D call TRBD1 (5 bases). The material sequenced was PBMCs or T cells enriched from blood (not recorded which). CDR3 DNA sequence: TGTGCCAGCAGCGTAGGGAATCCAGGGAATTCACCCCTCCACTTT. It yields the protein CASSVGNPGNSPLHF.